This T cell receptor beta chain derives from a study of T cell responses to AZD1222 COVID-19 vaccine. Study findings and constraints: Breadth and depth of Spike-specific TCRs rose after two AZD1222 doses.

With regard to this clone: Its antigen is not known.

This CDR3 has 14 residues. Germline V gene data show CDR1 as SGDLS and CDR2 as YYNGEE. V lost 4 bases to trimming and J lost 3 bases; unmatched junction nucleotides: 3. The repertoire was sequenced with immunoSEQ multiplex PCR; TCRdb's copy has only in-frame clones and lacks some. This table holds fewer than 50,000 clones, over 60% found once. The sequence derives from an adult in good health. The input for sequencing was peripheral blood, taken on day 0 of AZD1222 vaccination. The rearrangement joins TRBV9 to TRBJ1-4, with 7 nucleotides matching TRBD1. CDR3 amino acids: CASSTGTANEKLFF. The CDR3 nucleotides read TGTGCCAGCAGCACCGGGACAGCTAATGAAAAACTGTTTTTT. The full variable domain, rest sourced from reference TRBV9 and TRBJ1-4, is DSGVTQTPKHLITATGQRVTLRCSPRSGDLSVYWYQQSLDQGLQFLIQYYNGEERAKGNILERFSAQQFPDLHSELNLSSLELGDSALYFCASSTGTANEKLFFGSGTQLSVL.